Presented here are 2 T cell receptor beta chains from one specimen sequenced in a study of human CD8 memory T cell subsets. The term TPEX covered CCR7+ PD-1+ TIGIT+ early memory CD8+ T cells that had exhausted-like traits. TCR beta was sequenced from UMI-tagged 5' RACE libraries. From the 5' RACE reads, TCRdb lists one entry per CDR3 protein and no DNA. The listing records around 9,600 distinct CDR3 sequences. The sequencing input was CD8+ T cells from PBMCs. Every receptor here comes from a human donor in good health.

This chain connects TRBV28 to TRBJ2-7; TCRdb proposes TRBD2, but this gene call is untestable without DNA. In germline, CDR1 is MDHEN, CDR2 SYDVKM. This CDR3 has 18 residues. The CDR3 protein is CASKLLAGGGASSGEQYF.

The CDR3 is CASSWGSNQPQHF. The rearrangement links TRBV11-2 to TRBJ1-5; TCRdb selects TRBD1, and the lack of DNA leaves this call unchecked. The CDR3 is 13 amino acids. From germline, CDR1 is SGHAT and CDR2 FQNNGV.